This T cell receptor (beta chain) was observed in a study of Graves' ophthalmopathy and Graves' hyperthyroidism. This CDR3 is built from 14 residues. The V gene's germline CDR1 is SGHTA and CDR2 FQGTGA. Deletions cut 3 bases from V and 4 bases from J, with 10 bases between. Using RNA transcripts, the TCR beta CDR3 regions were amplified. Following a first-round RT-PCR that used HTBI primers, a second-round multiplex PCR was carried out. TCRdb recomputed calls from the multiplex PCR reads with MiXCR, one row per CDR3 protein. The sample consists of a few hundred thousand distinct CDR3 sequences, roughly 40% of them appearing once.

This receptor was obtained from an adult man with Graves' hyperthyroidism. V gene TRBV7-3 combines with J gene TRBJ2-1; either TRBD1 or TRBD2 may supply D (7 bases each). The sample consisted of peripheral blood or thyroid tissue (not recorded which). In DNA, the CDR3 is TGTGCCAGCAGCTTCAGGGGGGGGTACAATGAGCAGTTCTTC. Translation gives CASSFRGGYNEQFF.